This record concerns one TCR beta chain sequence. Its specificity is not known. Trimming left V 1 base short and J 5 bases short, with 9 bases between. The germline V gene encodes CDR1 SGHRS and CDR2 YFSETQ. The CDR3 has 13 residues. Assay used: immunoSEQ multiplex PCR; TCRdb lists only in-frame clones, some missing. The sample carries about 53,000 clones, roughly 77% recorded once. The data were taken from a study of OX40 agonist ivuxolimab in advanced cancers. Study background: Participants could have had prior anti-PD-1, anti-PD-L1 or anti-CTLA-4 therapy, and around 40% had some. General study findings and limits: Expanded peripheral T-cell antigen specificity went undetermined.

V usage is TRBV5-1 and J usage is TRBJ2-5; D unresolved. The receptor's source is an adult with an advanced solid tumor such as melanoma, head and neck, liver or kidney cancer. Sample: CD4+ or CD8+ T cells sorted from blood, taken in a trial of the OX40 agonist ivuxolimab. In DNA form, the CDR3 reads TGCGCCAGCAGCTTGACGGGCGATGAGACCCAGTACTTC. This encodes CASSLTGDETQYF.